The T cell receptor (beta chain) described here comes from a study of blood T cell repertoires in COVID-19. J was trimmed by 1 base and V by 4 bases; bases with no gene match: 3. This CDR3 comprises 14 residues. Germline V lookup: CDR1 LGHDT, CDR2 YNNKEL (reference sequence). Individuals aged about 18 to 89 years were recruited from some 26 US areas. Cohort assignment relied on participant-reported clinical history. Sequenced by immunoSEQ multiplex PCR; TCRdb stores in-frame clones only, minus some. The sample lists 150,000 to 200,000 clones; 80% to 85% were seen once. This rearrangement joins TRBV3-1 (or the pseudogene TRBV3-2) to TRBJ1-1; 7 nucleotides line up with TRBD1. The clonotype comes from a woman aged 55-75 years who had recovered from COVID-19. The sequencing sample was made of PBMCs or T cells enriched from blood (not recorded which). This chain's CDR3 is CASSPRDRNTEAFF. The CDR3 coding sequence is TGTGCCAGCAGCCCCCGGGACAGGAACACTGAAGCTTTCTTT.